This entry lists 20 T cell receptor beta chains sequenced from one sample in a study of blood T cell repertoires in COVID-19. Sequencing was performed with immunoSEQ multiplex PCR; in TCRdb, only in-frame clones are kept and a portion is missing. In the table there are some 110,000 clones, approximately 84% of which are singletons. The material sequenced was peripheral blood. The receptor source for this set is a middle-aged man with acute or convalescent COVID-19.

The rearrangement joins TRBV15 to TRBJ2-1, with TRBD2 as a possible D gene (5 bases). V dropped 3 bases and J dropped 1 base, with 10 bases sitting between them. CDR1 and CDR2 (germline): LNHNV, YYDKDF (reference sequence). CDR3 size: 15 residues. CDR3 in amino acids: CATSSVGVSYNEQFF. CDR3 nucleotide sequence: TGTGCCACCAGCAGCGTGGGAGTGTCCTACAATGAGCAGTTCTTC.

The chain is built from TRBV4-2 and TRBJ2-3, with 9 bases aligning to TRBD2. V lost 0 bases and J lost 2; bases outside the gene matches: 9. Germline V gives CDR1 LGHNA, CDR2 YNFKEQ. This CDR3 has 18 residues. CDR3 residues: CASSQDRGSGSFTDTQYF. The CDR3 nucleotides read TGTGCCAGCAGCCAAGATAGGGGTAGCGGGAGTTTCACAGATACGCAGTATTTT.

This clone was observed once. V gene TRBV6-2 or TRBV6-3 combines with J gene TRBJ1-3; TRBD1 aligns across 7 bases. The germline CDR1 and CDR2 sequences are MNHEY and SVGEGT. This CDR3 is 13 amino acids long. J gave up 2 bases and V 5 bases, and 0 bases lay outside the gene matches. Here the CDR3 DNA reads TGTGCCAGCAGTGGACAGGCTGGAAACACCATATATTTT. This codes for CASSGQAGNTIYF.

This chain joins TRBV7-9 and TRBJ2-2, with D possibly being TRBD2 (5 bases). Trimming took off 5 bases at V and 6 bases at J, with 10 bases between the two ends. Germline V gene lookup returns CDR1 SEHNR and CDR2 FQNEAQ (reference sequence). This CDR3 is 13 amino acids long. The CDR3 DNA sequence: TGTGCCAGCAGCGGTGGGAGCCCCGGGGAGCTGTTTTTT. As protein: CASSGGSPGELFF.

The DNA of the CDR3 is TGTGCCTGGAGTGGGCAGGGTGGAGGGGTTGGAGAGACCCAGTACTTC. It translates to CAWSGQGGGVGETQYF. The chain has TRBV30 and TRBJ2-5; D is perhaps TRBD2 (6 bases). Trimming took off 1 base at V and 4 bases at J, with 19 bases between the two ends. CDR3 length: 16 amino acids. The germline V gene encodes CDR1 GTSNPN and CDR2 SVGIG (reference sequence). Based on the CDR3 plus reference TRBV30 and TRBJ2-5, the full variable domain is SQTIHQWPATLVQPVGSPLSLECTVEGTSNPNLYWYRQAAGRGLQLLFYSVGIGQISSEVPQNLSASRPQDRQFILSSKKLLLSDSGFYLCAWSGQGGGVGETQYFGPGTRLLVL.

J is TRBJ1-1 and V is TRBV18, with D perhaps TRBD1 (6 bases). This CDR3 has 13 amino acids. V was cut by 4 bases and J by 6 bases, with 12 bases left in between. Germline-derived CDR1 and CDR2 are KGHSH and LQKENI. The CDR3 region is CASSLRQAPEAFF. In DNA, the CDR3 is TGTGCCAGCTCACTACGACAGGCCCCTGAAGCTTTCTTT.

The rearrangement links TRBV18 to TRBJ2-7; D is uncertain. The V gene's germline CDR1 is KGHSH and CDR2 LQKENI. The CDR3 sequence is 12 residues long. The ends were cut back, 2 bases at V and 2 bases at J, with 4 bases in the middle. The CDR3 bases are TGTGCCAGCTCACCAACAACCTACGAGCAGTACTTC. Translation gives CASSPTTYEQYF.

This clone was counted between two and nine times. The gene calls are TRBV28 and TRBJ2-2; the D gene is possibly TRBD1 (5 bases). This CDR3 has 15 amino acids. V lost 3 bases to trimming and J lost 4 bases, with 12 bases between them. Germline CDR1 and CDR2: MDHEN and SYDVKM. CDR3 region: CASSLGQVGTGELFF. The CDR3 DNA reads TGTGCCAGCAGTTTGGGGCAGGTGGGCACCGGGGAGCTGTTTTTT.

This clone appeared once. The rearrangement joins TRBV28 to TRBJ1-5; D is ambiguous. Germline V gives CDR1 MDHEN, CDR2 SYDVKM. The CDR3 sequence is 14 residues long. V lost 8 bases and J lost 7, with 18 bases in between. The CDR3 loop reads CASHFQMGSQPQHF. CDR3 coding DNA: TGTGCCAGCCACTTTCAAATGGGTAGCCAGCCCCAGCATTTT. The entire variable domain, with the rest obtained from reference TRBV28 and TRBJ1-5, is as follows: DVKVTQSSRYLVKRTGEKVFLECVQDMDHENMFWYRQDPGLGLRLIYFSYDVKMKEKGDIPEGYSVSREKKERFSLILESASTNQTSMYLCASHFQMGSQPQHFGDGTRLSIL.

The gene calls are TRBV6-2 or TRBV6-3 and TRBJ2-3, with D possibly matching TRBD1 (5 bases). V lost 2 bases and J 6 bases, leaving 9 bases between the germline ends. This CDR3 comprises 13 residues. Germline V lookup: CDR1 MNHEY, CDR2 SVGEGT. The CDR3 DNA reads TGTGCCAGCAGTTACACAGGACGGGATACGCAGTATTTT. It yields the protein CASSYTGRDTQYF.

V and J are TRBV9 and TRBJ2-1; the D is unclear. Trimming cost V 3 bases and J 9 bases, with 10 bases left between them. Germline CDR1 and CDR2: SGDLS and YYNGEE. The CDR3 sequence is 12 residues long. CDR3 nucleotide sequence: TGTGCCAGCAGCGCGGGTGTCTCTGAGCAGTTCTTC. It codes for CASSAGVSEQFF.

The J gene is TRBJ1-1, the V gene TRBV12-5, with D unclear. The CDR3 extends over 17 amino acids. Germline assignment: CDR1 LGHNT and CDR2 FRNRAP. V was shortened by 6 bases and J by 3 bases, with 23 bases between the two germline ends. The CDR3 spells CASGDPKGGRVHTEAFF. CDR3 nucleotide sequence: TGTGCTAGTGGAGACCCGAAGGGAGGGAGGGTCCACACTGAAGCTTTCTTT.

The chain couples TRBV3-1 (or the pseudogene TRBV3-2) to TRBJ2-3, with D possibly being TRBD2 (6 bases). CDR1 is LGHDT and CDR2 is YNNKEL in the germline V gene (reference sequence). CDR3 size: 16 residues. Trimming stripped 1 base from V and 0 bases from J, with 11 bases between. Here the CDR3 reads CASSQGRGPSTDTQYF. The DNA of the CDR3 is TGTGCCAGCAGCCAAGGGCGGGGCCCTAGCACAGATACGCAGTATTTT.

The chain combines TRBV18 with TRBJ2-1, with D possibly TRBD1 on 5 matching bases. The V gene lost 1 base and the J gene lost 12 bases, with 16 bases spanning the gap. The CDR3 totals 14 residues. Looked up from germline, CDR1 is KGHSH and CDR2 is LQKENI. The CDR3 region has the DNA TGTGCCAGCTCACCACAGGCAGGGAACTTGCCGCAGTTCTTC. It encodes CASSPQAGNLPQFF.

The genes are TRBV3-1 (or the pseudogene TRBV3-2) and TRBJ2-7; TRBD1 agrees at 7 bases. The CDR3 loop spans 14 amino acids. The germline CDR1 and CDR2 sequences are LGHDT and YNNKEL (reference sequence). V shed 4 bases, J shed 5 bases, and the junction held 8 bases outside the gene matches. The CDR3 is CASSPYRGRDEQYF. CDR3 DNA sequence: TGTGCCAGCAGCCCTTACAGGGGACGGGACGAGCAGTACTTC.

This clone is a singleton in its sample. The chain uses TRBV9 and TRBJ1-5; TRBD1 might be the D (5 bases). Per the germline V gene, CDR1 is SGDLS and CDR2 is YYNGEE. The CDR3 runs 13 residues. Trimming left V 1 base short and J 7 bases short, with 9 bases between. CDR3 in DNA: TGTGCCAGCAGCGTATCCGGGGGACAGCCCCAGCATTTT. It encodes CASSVSGGQPQHF.

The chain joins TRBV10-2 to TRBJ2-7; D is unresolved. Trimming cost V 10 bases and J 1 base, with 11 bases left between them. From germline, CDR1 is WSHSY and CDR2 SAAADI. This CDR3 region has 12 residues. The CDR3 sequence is CATATGSYEQYF. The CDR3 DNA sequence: TGCGCCACAGCGACCGGATCCTACGAGCAGTACTTC.

CDR3 residues: CASSPPGQTYSGNTIYF. The DNA of the CDR3 is TGTGCCAGCAGCCCACCGGGACAGACTTACTCTGGAAACACCATATATTTT. The gene calls are TRBV7-9 and TRBJ1-3; 7 bases are a match to TRBD1. Losses at the gene ends were 5 bases for V and 0 bases for J; bases not matched to a gene: 10. CDR1 and CDR2 (germline): SEHNR, FQNEAQ (reference sequence). The CDR3 contains 17 residues. The full variable domain, in which reference TRBV7-9 and TRBJ1-3 provide the parts outside the CDR3, is DTGVSQNPRHKITKRGQNVTFRCDPISEHNRLYWYRQTLGQGPEFLTYFQNEAQLEKSRLLSDRFSAERPKGSFSTLEIQRTEQGDSAMYLCASSPPGQTYSGNTIYFGEGSWLTVV.

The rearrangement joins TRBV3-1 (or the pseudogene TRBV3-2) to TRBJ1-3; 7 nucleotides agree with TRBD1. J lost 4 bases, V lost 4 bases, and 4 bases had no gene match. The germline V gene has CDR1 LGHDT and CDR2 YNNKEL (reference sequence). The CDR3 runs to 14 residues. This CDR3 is CASSRGTAGNTIYF. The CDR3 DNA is TGTGCCAGCAGCCGCGGGACAGCCGGAAACACCATATATTTT.

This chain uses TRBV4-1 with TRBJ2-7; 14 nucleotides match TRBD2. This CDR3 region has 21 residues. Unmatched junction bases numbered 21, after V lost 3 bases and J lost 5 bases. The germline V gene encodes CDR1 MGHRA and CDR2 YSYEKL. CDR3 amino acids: CASSHSHSRLAGGPKDDEQYF. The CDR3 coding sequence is TGCGCCAGCAGCCATTCCCACTCCCGACTAGCGGGAGGGCCAAAAGATGACGAGCAGTACTTC.